The 12 T cell receptor beta chains given below trace back to one sample, sequenced in a study of T cells in localized non-small cell lung cancer. Measured with immunoSEQ multiplex PCR; TCRdb has only the in-frame clones, and not every one. The table lists 17,000 or so clones, roughly 89% of them singletons, with more than 3% in the top ten. This material consisted of peripheral blood, taken before any cancer treatment. These receptors originate from a male donor at least 60 years old with stage II squamous cell lung carcinoma.

The rearrangement joins TRBV6-5 to TRBJ1-2; 7 nucleotides agree with TRBD1. Germline-derived CDR1 and CDR2 are MNHEY and SVGAGI. Trimming removed 6 bases from V and 8 bases from J; junction bases left unmatched: 9. The CDR3 has 13 amino acids. As DNA, the CDR3 is TGTGCCAGCAGCCGGACAGGCCAAAGGGGCTACACCTTC. It specifies CASSRTGQRGYTF.

This clone was recorded once. The chain joins TRBV6-5 to TRBJ2-3; a weak D match, TRBD1 (6 bases). Trimming stripped 2 bases from V and 1 base from J, with 10 bases between. CDR1 MNHEY and CDR2 SVGAGI come from the germline V gene. The CDR3 spans 15 residues. The CDR3 spells CASSYRGQRTDTQYF. CDR3 sequence (DNA): TGTGCCAGCAGTTACCGAGGACAGCGCACAGATACGCAGTATTTT.

The gene calls are TRBV28 and TRBJ2-5; a possible D gene is TRBD1 (5 bases). The CDR3 is 14 amino acids. CDR1 and CDR2 (germline): MDHEN, SYDVKM. V lost 3 bases, J lost 4 bases, and 12 bases lay in between. Here the CDR3 DNA reads TGTGCCAGCAGTTTTTCCAGGGTGGGAGAGACCCAGTACTTC. Residues: CASSFSRVGETQYF.

The chain carries TRBV28 and TRBJ1-5, with D maybe TRBD1 (6 bases). CDR1 MDHEN and CDR2 SYDVKM come from the germline V gene. The CDR3 spans 15 residues. Trimming took 2 bases from V and 3 from J, leaving 11 bases between them. CDR3 coding DNA: TGTGCCAGCAGTTTAGGTTACAGGGACAATCAGCCCCAGCATTTT. This gives the protein CASSLGYRDNQPQHF.

The V gene is TRBV21-1, the J gene TRBJ2-1; the table's D call TRBD1 went unverified against the DNA. TRBV21-1 constitutes a pseudogene. The CDR3 length is 22 residues. This CDR3 is CASSKVGRQRQWDKGPYNEQFF. The CDR3 nucleotides read TGTGCCAGCAGCAAAGTAGGGCGGCAGAGGCAGTGGGACAAAGGACCTTACAATGAGCAGTTCTTC.

The chain is built from TRBV7-9 and TRBJ1-2; 10 nucleotides align to TRBD1. The CDR3 length is 13 residues. V shed 5 bases and J 7 bases; nucleotides not matched to a gene: 4. Looked up from germline, CDR1 is SEHNR and CDR2 is FQNEAQ (reference sequence). CDR3 DNA: TGTGCCAGCAGCCTCGGGACAGGGGCTGGCTACACCTTC. Translation: CASSLGTGAGYTF.

Only one count was recorded for this clone. The chain links TRBV19 to TRBJ2-3, with 10 bases fitting TRBD2. The J segment lost 6 bases and the V segment lost 5 bases, leaving 11 bases of the junction unmatched. CDR1 and CDR2 from the germline V gene are LNHDA and SQIVND (reference sequence). This CDR3 spans 16 amino acids. CDR3 region: CASSSSGRALLDTQYF. CDR3 nucleotides: TGTGCCAGTAGTTCCAGCGGGAGGGCTCTTTTGGATACGCAGTATTTT.

This clone occurred once. This chain connects TRBV19 to TRBJ1-5; the D is unclear. CDR1 and CDR2 (germline): LNHDA, SQIVND (reference sequence). The CDR3 is 13 amino acids. Trimming cost V 3 bases and J 7 bases, with 10 bases left between them. CDR3 in amino acids: CASSISYPQPQHF. CDR3 sequence (DNA): TGTGCCAGTAGTATCTCCTATCCCCAGCCCCAGCATTTT.

The J gene is TRBJ1-5, the V gene TRBV27; TRBD1 agrees at 7 bases. Germline V gene lookup returns CDR1 MNHEY and CDR2 SMNVEV (reference sequence). The CDR3 has 15 residues. J gave up 5 bases and V 2 bases, and 6 bases lay outside the gene matches. The CDR3 is CASSLGTARDQPQHF. The CDR3 nucleotides are TGTGCCAGCAGTTTAGGGACAGCGAGGGATCAGCCCCAGCATTTT.

The chain recombines TRBV28 with TRBJ2-2, with D perhaps TRBD2 (7 bases). The CDR3 consists of 15 residues. CDR1 is MDHEN and CDR2 is SYDVKM in the germline V gene. The V and J ends lost 7 bases and 2 bases respectively, with 14 bases between them. This CDR3 reads CASITGGGNTGELFF. The CDR3 DNA follows: TGTGCCAGCATAACGGGGGGCGGTAACACCGGGGAGCTGTTTTTT.

The V and J genes are TRBV5-1 and TRBJ2-1; D is perhaps TRBD2 (5 bases). The CDR3 sequence is 14 residues long. Trimming took off 2 bases at V and 4 bases at J, with 10 bases between the two ends. Germline V gene sequence: CDR1 SGHRS, CDR2 YFSETQ. The CDR3: CASSFRELYNEQFF. Written as DNA, the CDR3 is TGCGCCAGCAGCTTCCGGGAATTATACAATGAGCAGTTCTTC.

The V and J genes are TRBV7-8 and TRBJ2-3; 10 nucleotides agree with TRBD2. Germline lookup yields CDR1 SGHVS and CDR2 FQNEAQ. The CDR3 covers 18 residues. Trimming at V came to 5 bases and at J to 4 bases, leaving 15 bases not matched to a gene. CDR3 residues: CASSIVAAGLADSDTQYF. The CDR3 nucleotides are TGTGCCAGCAGCATAGTGGCAGCCGGACTAGCGGATTCAGATACGCAGTATTTT. The whole variable domain, filled in from reference TRBV7-8 and TRBJ2-3, reads GAGVSQSPRYKVAKRGQDVALRCDPISGHVSLFWYQQALGQGPEFLTYFQNEAQLDKSGLPSDRFFAERPEGSVSTLKIQRTQQEDSAVYLCASSIVAAGLADSDTQYFGPGTRLTVL.